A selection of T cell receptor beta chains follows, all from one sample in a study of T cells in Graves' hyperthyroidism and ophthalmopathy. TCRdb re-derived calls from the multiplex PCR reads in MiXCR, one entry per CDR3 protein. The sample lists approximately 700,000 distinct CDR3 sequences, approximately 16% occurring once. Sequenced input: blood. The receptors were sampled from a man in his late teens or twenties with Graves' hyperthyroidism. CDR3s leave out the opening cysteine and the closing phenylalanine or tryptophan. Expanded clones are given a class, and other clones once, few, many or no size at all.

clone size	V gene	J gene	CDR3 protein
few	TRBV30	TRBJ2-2	AWSRDTGELF
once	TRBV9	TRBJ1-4	ASSSYVDEKLF
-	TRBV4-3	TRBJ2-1	ASSQVLGNYNEQF
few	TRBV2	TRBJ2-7	ASSEWGGEQY
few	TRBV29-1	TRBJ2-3	SAYGGSTDTQY
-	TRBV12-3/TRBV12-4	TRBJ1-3	ASRLTWGGNTIY
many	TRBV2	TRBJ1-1	ASSDTRGQGDTEAF
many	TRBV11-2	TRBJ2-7	ASRRQGTRAYEQY
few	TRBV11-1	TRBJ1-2	ASSPNKDRDST
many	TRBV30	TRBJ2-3	AWSVPRTDTQY
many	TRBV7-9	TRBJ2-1	ASSSPPKPEF
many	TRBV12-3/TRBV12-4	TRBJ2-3	ASSSPGFRGTDTQY
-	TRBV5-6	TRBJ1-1	ASRRDWGGTEAF
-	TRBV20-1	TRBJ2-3	SASSGTSGQLDTQY
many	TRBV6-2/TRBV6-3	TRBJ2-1	AGGTSGRIGEQF
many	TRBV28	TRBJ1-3	ASSSRQVWNTIY
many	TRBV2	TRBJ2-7	ASRDTSGTYEQY
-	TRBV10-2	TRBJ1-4	ARFGGRWEKLF
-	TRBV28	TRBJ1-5	ASSGGLGAQH
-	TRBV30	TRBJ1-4	AWSKGSDEELF
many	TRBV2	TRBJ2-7	ASSWGSGYEQY
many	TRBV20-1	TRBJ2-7	SANPLGEQY
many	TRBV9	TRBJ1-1	ASSVSVKLKNTEAF
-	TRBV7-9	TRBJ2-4	ASSLQLPGDIQY
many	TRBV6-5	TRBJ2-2	ASSYPSGRGTGELF
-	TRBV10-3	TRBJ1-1	AISEQGTGEAF
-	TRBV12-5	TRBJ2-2	ASGSVQVTGTGELF
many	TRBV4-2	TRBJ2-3	ASSQESTGLAGPDTQY
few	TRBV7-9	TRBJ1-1	ASSLANRWGGQNTEAF
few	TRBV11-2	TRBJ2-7	ASSLSGGRTSLYEQY
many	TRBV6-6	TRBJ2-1	ASSYSGERDEQF
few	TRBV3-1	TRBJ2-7	ASSPASAASSYEQY
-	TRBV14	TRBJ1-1	ASSQWEGETEAF
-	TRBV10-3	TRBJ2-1	AAAGAEYNEQF
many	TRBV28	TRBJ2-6	ASSFKGAGSGANVLT
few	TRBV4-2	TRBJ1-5	ASSQDEGGDQPQH
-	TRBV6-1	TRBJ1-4	ASSARTGSNEKLF
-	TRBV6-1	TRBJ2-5	ASSQSGRVRETQY
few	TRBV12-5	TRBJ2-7	ASGLGSAYEQY
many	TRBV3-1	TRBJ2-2	ASNIAGGARGITGELF
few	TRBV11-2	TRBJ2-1	ASSLVASGSYEQF
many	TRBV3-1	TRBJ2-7	ASSQAPTGRGHEQY
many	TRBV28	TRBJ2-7	ASSGRGGRTYEQY
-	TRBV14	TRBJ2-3	ASSHRAGGTADTQY
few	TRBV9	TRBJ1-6	ASSASGGSSSPLH
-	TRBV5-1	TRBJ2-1	ASTPVAGAYNEQF